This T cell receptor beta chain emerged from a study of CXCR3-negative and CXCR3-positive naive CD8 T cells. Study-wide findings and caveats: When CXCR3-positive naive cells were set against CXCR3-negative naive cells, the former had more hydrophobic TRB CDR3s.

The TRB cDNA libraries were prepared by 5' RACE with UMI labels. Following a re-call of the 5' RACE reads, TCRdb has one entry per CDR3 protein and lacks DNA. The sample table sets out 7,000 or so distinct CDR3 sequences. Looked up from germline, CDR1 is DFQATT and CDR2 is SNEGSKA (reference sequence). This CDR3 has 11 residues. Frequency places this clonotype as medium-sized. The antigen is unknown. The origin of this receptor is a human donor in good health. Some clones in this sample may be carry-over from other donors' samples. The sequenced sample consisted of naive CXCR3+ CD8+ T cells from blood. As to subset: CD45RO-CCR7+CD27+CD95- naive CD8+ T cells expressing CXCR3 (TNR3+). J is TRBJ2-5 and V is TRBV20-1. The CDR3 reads CSGGIGETQYF.